The 10 T cell receptor beta chains given below trace back to one sample, sequenced in a study of cytomegalovirus exposure and HLA in healthy donors. Amplification used 60 Vbeta primers and 13 Jbeta primers. Clones were read by immunoSEQ multiplex PCR, and TCRdb kept only the in-frame ones, dropping some. This repertoire shows over 150,000 clones, 70% to 80% found once; its top ten account for roughly 7.7%. The specimen was PBMCs. The source is a man aged 30 to 39 in good health and CMV-seropositive.

The chain employs TRBV4-3 and TRBJ2-5; 8 bases map to TRBD2. The CDR3 is made up of 14 amino acids. Trimming at V came to 4 bases and at J to 2 bases, leaving 3 bases not matched to a gene. Germline-derived CDR1 and CDR2 are LGHNA and YSLEER. CDR3 nucleotides: TGCGCCAGCAGCCCCGGCGGGGGGCAAGAGACCCAGTACTTC. Translated, it gives CASSPGGGQETQYF.

This clone was detected a few times. The rearrangement joins TRBV5-4 to TRBJ1-2, with 7 positions matching TRBD1. This CDR3 is 19 amino acids long. Germline assignment: CDR1 SGHNT and CDR2 YYREEE (reference sequence). Unmatched junction bases numbered 17, after V lost 2 bases and J lost 1 base. DNA for the CDR3: TGTGCCAGCAGCTTCTGGATCGGTCCGGGACAGACGATTAACTATGGCTACACCTTC. Translated, it gives CASSFWIGPGQTINYGYTF.

The V and J genes are TRBV19 and TRBJ1-2; 8 bases line up with TRBD1. Germline CDR1 LNHDA, CDR2 SQIVND (reference sequence). The J segment lost 5 bases and the V segment lost 5 bases, leaving 4 bases of the junction unmatched. This CDR3 contains 13 residues. CDR3: CASSAGGLYGYTF. CDR3 DNA sequence: TGTGCCAGTAGTGCAGGGGGCCTTTATGGCTACACCTTC.

The rearrangement uses TRBV6-5 and TRBJ2-7; 8 nucleotides match TRBD2. The V and J ends lost 4 bases and 3 bases, in that order; junction bases with no gene match: 5. Per the germline V gene, CDR1 is MNHEY and CDR2 is SVGAGI. The CDR3 has 14 amino acids. The CDR3 sequence is CASSSGAGGYEQYF. The CDR3 DNA is TGTGCCAGCAGTTCCGGGGCGGGGGGCTACGAGCAGTACTTC.

This clone was detected only a few times. The chain carries TRBV7-2 and TRBJ1-5; no definite D call. Germline V gene data show CDR1 as SGHTA and CDR2 as FQGNSA. This CDR3 comprises 15 residues. V was pared by 5 bases and J by 0 bases, with 11 bases between. The CDR3 sequence is CASSQRVGSNQPQHF. DNA for the CDR3: TGTGCCAGCAGCCAGAGGGTGGGTAGCAATCAGCCCCAGCATTTT.

The V and J genes are TRBV30 and TRBJ1-4; the D is unclear. Trimming shortened V by 1 base and J by 8 bases, and 8 bases separated the two germline ends. CDR1 and CDR2 from the germline V gene are GTSNPN and SVGIG (reference sequence). The CDR3 loop spans 12 amino acids. The CDR3: CAWSDVGEKLFF. The CDR3 coding sequence is TGTGCCTGGAGTGATGTGGGCGAAAAACTGTTTTTT.

This clone was detected only once. The gene calls are TRBV2 and TRBJ2-7, with D possibly TRBD1 on 6 matching bases. Looked up from germline, CDR1 is SNHLY and CDR2 is FYNNEI. Deletions cut 7 bases from V and 0 bases from J, with 22 bases between. The CDR3 totals 17 residues. The CDR3 DNA reads TGTGCCAGCAACGGGCACAGGGATTCGCCAAGCTCCTACGAGCAGTACTTC. As protein: CASNGHRDSPSSYEQYF.

The genes are TRBV27 and TRBJ1-1, with TRBD1 matching over 7 bases. The CDR3 totals 19 residues. The V and J ends lost 0 bases and 1 base, in that order; junction bases with no gene match: 14. Germline V CDR1 and CDR2: MNHEY, SMNVEV (reference sequence). The CDR3 spells CASSLSPRQGGFQNTEAFF. The CDR3, as DNA: TGTGCCAGCAGTTTATCCCCGAGGCAGGGGGGTTTCCAGAACACTGAAGCTTTCTTT.

Regarding this clone: The junction departs from the called germline gene at one end, perhaps through a read error. V gene TRBV7-7 combines with J gene TRBJ2-5, with 9 bases fitting TRBD1. In germline, CDR1 is SSHAT, CDR2 FNYEAQ (reference sequence). CDR3 length equals 15 residues. Here the CDR3 reads CASSLNTGGGETQYF. The CDR3, as DNA: TGTGCTAGCAGCTTAAATACAGGGGGCGGGGAGACCCAGTACTTC.

The rearrangement links TRBV5-4 to TRBJ2-1, with a weak D call TRBD1 (7 bases). This CDR3 has 16 residues. CDR1 and CDR2 from the germline V gene are SGHNT and YYREEE (reference sequence). V was cut by 3 bases and J by 1 base, with 14 bases left in between. In DNA form, the CDR3 reads TGTGCCAGCAGCTCGACAGGGAGGAGGTCCTACAATGAGCAGTTCTTC. It yields the protein CASSSTGRRSYNEQFF.